What follows are 21 T cell receptor beta chains derived from one specimen sequenced in a study of T cells after yellow fever vaccination. MiXCR, applied by TCRdb to the 5' RACE reads, yields one record per CDR3 protein. This sample has some 240,000 distinct CDR3 sequences, with about 5.2% found just once. Sequencing used CD4+ T cells sorted from PBMCs, obtained on the day of the yellow fever booster vaccination. All receptors come from a man aged 18 to 35 who received the YFV17D yellow fever vaccine.

This chain uses TRBV5-6 with TRBJ2-4; TRBD2 agrees at 15 bases. The J segment lost 0 bases and the V segment lost 4 bases, leaving 14 bases of the junction unmatched. This CDR3 is 21 amino acids long. Per the germline V gene, CDR1 is SGHDT and CDR2 is YYEEEE. CDR3 in DNA: TGTGCCAGCAGCCACGGACTTGGGACTAGCGGGGGGTTATTAGCCAAAAACATTCAGTACTTC. Its translation is CASSHGLGTSGGLLAKNIQYF.

V gene TRBV6-5 combines with J gene TRBJ1-3, with 8 bases identical to TRBD1. This CDR3 spans 17 amino acids. Germline values: CDR1 MNHEY, CDR2 SVGAGI. J gave up 0 bases and V 0 bases, and 4 bases lay outside the gene matches. CDR3 amino acids: CASSYSSTGGSGNTIYF. CDR3 in DNA: TGTGCCAGCAGTTACTCGAGTACAGGGGGCTCTGGAAACACCATATATTTT.

This clonotype was picked up many times. This sequence joins TRBV7-2 and TRBJ2-1; tentatively, D is TRBD1 (6 bases). The CDR3 has 13 amino acids. The V end lost 4 bases, the J end lost 9 bases, and 13 bases lay between the germline ends. Germline CDR1 is SGHTA and CDR2 is FQGNSA. CDR3 in DNA: TGTGCCAGCAGCTGGACCAGGGGTGGTGAGCAGTTCTTC. Protein product: CASSWTRGGEQFF.

This clonotype was picked up many times. This rearrangement joins TRBV5-1 to TRBJ2-5; D perhaps matches TRBD2 (6 bases). Trimming shortened V by 4 bases and J by 5 bases, and 15 bases separated the two germline ends. This CDR3 comprises 14 residues. Germline V gives CDR1 SGHRS, CDR2 YFSETQ. CDR3 region: CASSPAEGRETQYF. DNA of the CDR3: TGCGCCAGCAGCCCCGCTGAGGGGAGGGAGACCCAGTACTTC.

This clonotype has more than one count but fewer than ten. The chain links TRBV7-9 to TRBJ1-2, with D hard to call. Per germline, CDR1 SEHNR and CDR2 FQNEAQ (reference sequence). The ends were cut back, 0 bases at V and 7 bases at J, with 6 bases in the middle. The length of the CDR3 is 12 residues. The CDR3 loop reads CASSLAVSGYTF. CDR3 DNA: TGTGCCAGCAGCTTAGCCGTGTCTGGCTACACCTTC. Together with reference TRBV7-9 and TRBJ1-2, the CDR3 gives the full variable domain: DTGVSQNPRHKITKRGQNVTFRCDPISEHNRLYWYRQTLGQGPEFLTYFQNEAQLEKSRLLSDRFSAERPKGSFSTLEIQRTEQGDSAMYLCASSLAVSGYTFGSGTRLTVV.

The CDR3 reads CSASHPQGSAETQYF. The DNA for the CDR3 is TGCAGTGCCTCTCATCCACAGGGGTCCGCGGAGACCCAGTACTTC. The chain joins TRBV20-1 to TRBJ2-5; 7 bases are a match to TRBD1. Trimming took 6 bases from V and 5 from J; bases not matched to a gene: 15. Germline V gene data show CDR1 as DFQATT and CDR2 as SNEGSKA (reference sequence). The CDR3 consists of 15 residues.

This clonotype was seen ten or more times. The rearrangement links TRBV5-1 to TRBJ1-2; D gene uncertain. The germline CDR1 and CDR2 sequences are SGHRS and YFSETQ. This CDR3 is built from 13 residues. The germline V and J ends were trimmed by 4 bases and 3 bases, with 10 bases remaining between them. CDR3 DNA sequence: TGCGCCAGCAGCCCGACTAGAGACTATGGCTACACCTTC. Translating gives CASSPTRDYGYTF.

The chain links TRBV6-1 to TRBJ2-7; 7 bases align to TRBD1. The V gene end was trimmed by 8 bases and the J gene end by 1 base; junction bases not matched to a gene: 8. The CDR3 runs 14 residues. Per germline, CDR1 MNHNS and CDR2 SASEGT. The DNA of the CDR3 is TGTGCCAGCTCCGGGACAGTAGTTTCCTACGAGCAGTACGTC. It is translated as CASSGTVVSYEQYV.

This chain joins TRBV28 and TRBJ2-3; D gene uncertain. The V gene's germline CDR1 is MDHEN and CDR2 SYDVKM. The ends were cut back, 9 bases at V and 3 bases at J, with 22 bases in the middle. The CDR3 is 16 residues long. In DNA form, the CDR3 reads TGTGCCAGTTATTCCACCGGTCGGTGGGGTACAGATACGCAGTATTTT. Translated: CASYSTGRWGTDTQYF.

The chain has TRBV1 and TRBJ2-3; the table's D call TRBD1 went unverified against the DNA. TRBV1 is termed a pseudogene. This CDR3 has 13 residues. The CDR3, as DNA: TGCACCAGCAGCCATTACTACAGGAATACGCAGTATTTT. It is translated as CTSSHYYRNTQYF.

There are a few counts of this clonotype. This rearrangement joins TRBV4-1 to TRBJ1-5, with 7 bases aligning to TRBD1. CDR1 and CDR2 from the germline V gene are MGHRA and YSYEKL. CDR3 length: 16 amino acids. J gave up 1 base and V 5 bases, and 8 bases lay outside the gene matches. DNA of the CDR3: TGCGCCAGCAGCGGGCGGGACAGACCGAGCAATCAGCCCCAGCATTTT. This encodes CASSGRDRPSNQPQHF.

V gene TRBV10-3 combines with J gene TRBJ2-5; D uncertain. Germline V gene lookup returns CDR1 ENHRY and CDR2 SYGVKD. This CDR3 spans 14 amino acids. V lost 3 bases and J 1 base, leaving 9 bases between the germline ends. The CDR3 region is CAISDKAVQETQYF. CDR3 coding DNA: TGTGCCATCAGTGACAAGGCCGTCCAAGAGACCCAGTACTTC.

The V and J genes are TRBV12-3 or TRBV12-4 and TRBJ2-5; D possibly corresponds to TRBD2 (6 bases). The germline V and J ends were trimmed by 6 bases and 7 bases, with 18 bases remaining between them. This CDR3 has 14 residues. The CDR3 sequence is CASSRGGSGGTQYF. The CDR3 DNA reads TGTGCCAGCAGCCGTGGGGGGAGTGGTGGGACCCAGTACTTC.

This clonotype was counted at least ten times. The genes are TRBV7-2 and TRBJ2-1, with D perhaps given as TRBD1 or TRBD2 (6 bases each). Germline V gives CDR1 SGHTA, CDR2 FQGNSA. V was shortened by 5 bases and J by 6 bases, with 17 bases between the two germline ends. The length of the CDR3 is 15 residues. The CDR3 coding sequence is TGTGCCAGCAGCACCTACCGGGGGCGCCTCAATGAGCAGTTCTTC. Translation gives CASSTYRGRLNEQFF.

The chain combines TRBV7-2 with TRBJ2-1; D perhaps matches TRBD2 (5 bases). The CDR3 is made up of 16 amino acids. Germline V CDR1 and CDR2: SGHTA, FQGNSA. V was trimmed by 5 bases and J by 0 bases, leaving 14 bases between them. This CDR3 reads CASSGVSGSSYNEQFF. The CDR3 region has the DNA TGTGCCAGCAGCGGAGTGAGCGGATCCTCCTACAATGAGCAGTTCTTC. The full variable domain, completed using reference TRBV7-2 and TRBJ2-1, is GAGVSQSPSNKVTEKGKDVELRCDPISGHTALYWYRQSLGQGLEFLIYFQGNSAPDKSGLPSDRFSAERTGGSVSTLTIQRTQQEDSAVYLCASSGVSGSSYNEQFFGPGTRLTVL.

The genes are TRBV2 and TRBJ1-5, with 7 bases identical to TRBD1. V shed 11 bases and J 2 bases; nucleotides not matched to a gene: 3. The length of the CDR3 is 12 residues. CDR1 is SNHLY, CDR2 FYNNEI, per germline. The CDR3 is CASTGGNQPQHF. DNA for the CDR3: TGTGCCTCAACAGGGGGCAATCAGCCCCAGCATTTT.

The J gene is TRBJ1-2, the V gene TRBV9; D call uncertain. Trimming took off 1 base at V and 2 bases at J, with 6 bases between the two ends. The CDR3 runs to 13 residues. Germline V gene lookup returns CDR1 SGDLS and CDR2 YYNGEE. The CDR3 sequence is CASSVNGNYGYTF. CDR3 coding DNA: TGTGCCAGCAGCGTAAACGGGAACTATGGCTACACCTTC.

The chain carries TRBV20-1 and TRBJ1-1; D ambiguous. The CDR3 has 14 amino acids. From germline, CDR1 is DFQATT and CDR2 SNEGSKA (reference sequence). Trimming took off 4 bases at V and 0 bases at J, with 12 bases between the two ends. CDR3 sequence: CSATRWGMNTEAFF. The CDR3 region has the DNA TGCAGTGCTACCAGGTGGGGAATGAACACTGAAGCTTTCTTT.

The J gene is TRBJ2-7, the V gene TRBV11-2; D is possibly TRBD1 or TRBD2 (5 bases each). Germline V CDR1 and CDR2: SGHAT, FQNNGV. The CDR3 covers 14 residues. The V end was cut by 7 bases, the J end by 0 bases, with 13 bases between. CDR3 nucleotides: TGTGCCAGCACCGAGGGGTTCGCCTCCTACGAGCAGTACTTC. It translates to CASTEGFASYEQYF.

Comment on this clonotype: The germline gene is not matched at one end of the junction; a read error may be the cause. The chain uses TRBV7-3 and TRBJ2-3; D unclear. Per germline, CDR1 SGHTA and CDR2 FQGTGA. This CDR3 is 12 amino acids long. The CDR3 DNA reads TGTGCCAGCAGCTTAAGTTCAGATACACAGTATTTT. As protein: CASSLSSDTQYF.

The table lists this clonotype with many counts. This chain uses TRBV18 with TRBJ1-1; D call uncertain. The CDR3 spans 16 residues. Germline lookup yields CDR1 KGHSH and CDR2 LQKENI. V lost 2 bases and J 7 bases, leaving 20 bases between the germline ends. CDR3 in amino acids: CASSPIRTGRHSEAFF. Written as DNA, the CDR3 is TGTGCCAGCTCACCAATTCGTACGGGGAGACATAGTGAAGCTTTCTTT.